The table lists the clone carrying this T cell receptor (beta chain) with many counts. Its antigen is unidentified. The data were obtained in a study of T cells in Graves' hyperthyroidism and ophthalmopathy. General study findings and limits: In the blood, most expanded thyroid clonotypes above 0.001 appeared as well.

TCR beta CDR3 sequences were amplified from RNA transcripts. The study used the HTBI primer set for a first-round RT-PCR of the TCR CDR3. TCRdb called the multiplex PCR reads again in MiXCR, with one record for every CDR3 protein. The sample records around 180,000 distinct CDR3 sequences, approximately 17% being singletons. Uncontrolled infection, other autoimmune disease, pregnancy or lactation excluded patients. Trimming left V 3 bases short and J 2 bases short, with 5 bases between. In germline, CDR1 is LNHDA, CDR2 SQIVND (reference sequence). The CDR3 consists of 13 residues. This chain uses TRBV19 with TRBJ2-1, with D hard to call. The material sequenced was blood. The receptor comes from a woman aged 50 to 65 with Graves' hyperthyroidism. Written as DNA, the CDR3 is TGTGCCAGTAGTATCGTGACCTACAATGAGCAGTTCTTC. It encodes CASSIVTYNEQFF.